Listed below are T cell receptor beta chains from one sample, sequenced in a study of PD-1 blockade in classical Hodgkin lymphoma. Some clones are missing from TCRdb's copy, which holds only in-frame ones; the method was immunoSEQ multiplex PCR. The table records fewer than 75,000 clones, 88% of them present only once. The source material was peripheral blood mononuclear cells (PBMCs), sampled before the second cycle of nivolumab. The receptors derive from a human donor with classical Hodgkin lymphoma. The CDR3 runs from the conserved cysteine through the conserved F or W. The D gene is left open where the match is weak. Part of the rows lack a size; the others show once, few, many or a class for expanded clones.

D gene	V gene	clone size	J gene	CDR3 protein	CDR3 DNA
TRBD2	TRBV28	NA	TRBJ2-3	CASSFGAGGAKDTQYF	TGTGCCAGCAGTTTTGGGGCGGGGGGGGCGAAAGATACGCAGTATTTT
TRBD2	TRBV7-8	NA	TRBJ2-1	CASSERSVAGVISSYNEQFF	TGTGCCAGCAGCGAGCGGTCGGTAGCGGGGGTCATAAGCTCCTACAATGAGCAGTTCTTC
NA	TRBV5-1	NA	TRBJ2-5	CATKGGAEETQYF	TGCGCCACCAAAGGGGGGGCGGAGGAGACCCAGTACTTC
NA	TRBV7-8	NA	TRBJ1-2	CASSLPGLNGYTF	TGTGCCAGCAGCTTACCAGGGTTGAATGGCTACACCTTC
NA	TRBV6-5	NA	TRBJ2-7	CASSYSTPISYEQYF	TGTGCCAGCAGTTACTCGACACCGATCTCCTACGAGCAGTACTTC
TRBD2	TRBV7-3	once	TRBJ2-1	CASSPSGLLAYNEQFF	TGTGCCAGCAGCCCCTCGGGACTATTGGCCTACAATGAGCAGTTCTTC
TRBD2	TRBV19	once	TRBJ2-1	CASSPAGTLYNEQFF	TGTGCCAGTAGTCCAGCGGGGACCTTATACAATGAGCAGTTCTTC
NA	TRBV7-7	NA	TRBJ2-1	CASSLVAEQFF	TGTGCCAGCAGCTTAGTGGCGGAGCAGTTCTTC
NA	TRBV18	NA	TRBJ2-1	CASSLNRETEQFF	TGTGCCAGCTCACTAAACAGGGAAACTGAGCAGTTCTTC
NA	TRBV5-8	NA	TRBJ2-1	CASSLWAGVGSYNEQFF	TGTGCCAGCAGCTTGTGGGCGGGCGTCGGGTCCTACAATGAGCAGTTCTTC
TRBD1	TRBV6-5	NA	TRBJ1-1	CASSYRGPVTEAFF	TGTGCCAGCAGTTACAGGGGGCCGGTCACTGAAGCTTTCTTT
NA	TRBV5-1	NA	TRBJ1-1	CASSFRLNTEAFF	TGCGCCAGCAGCTTCCGACTAAACACTGAAGCTTTCTTT
NA	TRBV7-9	NA	TRBJ1-4	CASSLVLKWELFF	TGTGCCAGCAGCTTAGTCCTTAAATGGGAACTGTTTTTT
TRBD1	TRBV5-1	NA	TRBJ1-4	CASSPAGQGQGEKLFF	TGCGCCAGCAGCCCGGCTGGACAGGGACAAGGAGAAAAACTGTTTTTT
NA	TRBV11-2	NA	TRBJ1-1	CASSSRTVEAFF	TGTGCCAGCAGCTCGAGGACAGTTGAAGCTTTCTTT
NA	TRBV27	NA	TRBJ2-3	CASSLSITRTDTQYF	TGTGCCAGCAGTTTAAGTATAACTCGCACAGATACGCAGTATTTT
NA	TRBV7-8	NA	TRBJ1-1	CASSLVFGNTEAFF	TGTGCCAGCAGCTTAGTTTTTGGGAACACTGAAGCTTTCTTT
NA	TRBV28	NA	TRBJ2-3	CASREAGWTDTQYF	TGTGCCAGCAGAGAGGCGGGCTGGACAGATACGCAGTATTTT
NA	TRBV5-1	NA	TRBJ2-3	CASSTDGPTDTQYF	TGCGCCAGCAGCACGGACGGGCCCACAGATACGCAGTATTTT
NA	TRBV7-9	NA	TRBJ1-6	CASSPGADNSPLHF	TGTGCCAGCAGCCCTGGAGCTGATAATTCACCCCTCCACTTT
NA	TRBV5-1	once	TRBJ2-7	CASSLEAHSYEQYF	TGCGCCAGCAGCTTGGAGGCTCACTCCTACGAGCAGTACTTC
TRBD2	TRBV11-2	NA	TRBJ2-7	CASSLVALAGDYEQYF	TGTGCCAGCAGCTTAGTCGCCCTAGCGGGGGACTACGAGCAGTACTTC
NA	TRBV7-2	NA	TRBJ1-1	CASSSRFGNTEAFF	TGTGCCAGCAGCTCCCGCTTTGGGAACACTGAAGCTTTCTTT
TRBD1	TRBV27	NA	TRBJ2-2	CASRKGQGVGTGELFF	TGTGCCAGCAGGAAGGGACAGGGGGTGGGCACCGGGGAGCTGTTTTTT
NA	TRBV7-9	NA	TRBJ2-2	CASSFAGGELFF	TGTGCCAGCAGCTTCGCCGGCGGGGAGCTGTTTTTT
NA	TRBV6-6	NA	TRBJ1-1	CASKENTEAFF	TGTGCCAGCAAAGAAAACACTGAAGCTTTCTTT
NA	TRBV15	NA	TRBJ2-2	CATSTERDTGELFF	TGTGCCACCAGCACGGAGAGGGACACCGGGGAGCTGTTTTTT
NA	TRBV7-3	NA	TRBJ1-1	CASSLLSGYTEAFF	TGTGCCAGCAGCTTACTGTCAGGGTACACTGAAGCTTTCTTT
NA	TRBV10-1	NA	TRBJ2-7	CASSNSYEQYF	TGCGCCAGCAGTAATAGTTACGAGCAGTACTTC
NA	TRBV18	once	TRBJ1-1	CASSPLGRRAFF	TGTGCCAGCTCACCACTGGGGAGGAGAGCTTTCTTT
TRBD1	TRBV7-9	NA	TRBJ2-7	CASSSPPRQGGYEQYF	TGTGCCAGCAGCTCACCCCCCCGACAGGGGGGCTACGAGCAGTACTTC
NA	TRBV9	NA	TRBJ1-3	CASSGAGEPGNTIYF	TGTGCCAGCAGCGGGGCGGGGGAACCTGGAAACACCATATATTTT
NA	TRBV1	NA	TRBJ2-3	CTSAGGAGGTDTQYF	TGCACGTCGGCAGGCGGGGCGGGGGGCACAGATACGCAGTATTTT
TRBD1	TRBV5-1	NA	TRBJ1-4	CASSQGSGTANEKLFF	TGCGCCAGCAGCCAAGGTTCCGGGACAGCTAATGAAAAACTGTTTTTT
NA	TRBV29-1	once	TRBJ2-6	CSVAGTGANVLTF	TGCAGCGTTGCAGGGACTGGGGCCAACGTCCTGACTTTC
NA	TRBV5-1	NA	TRBJ2-7	CASSLQGSQGEQYF	TGCGCCAGCAGCTTGCAGGGTTCCCAGGGCGAGCAGTACTTC
NA	TRBV19	NA	TRBJ1-3	CASSRDGSGNTIYF	TGTGCCAGTAGTAGGGACGGCTCTGGAAACACCATATATTTT
NA	TRBV10-3	NA	TRBJ2-2	CAIRAGQENTGELFF	TGTGCCATCAGAGCGGGACAGGAAAACACCGGGGAGCTGTTTTTT
NA	TRBV7-6	NA	TRBJ1-2	CASSPRDVVLGYTF	TGTGCCAGCAGCCCCCGGGACGTCGTCCTTGGCTACACCTTC
TRBD2	TRBV11-2	NA	TRBJ2-1	CASRGLAGGSYNEQFF	TGTGCCAGCAGAGGGCTAGCGGGGGGTTCATACAATGAGCAGTTCTTC
NA	TRBV7-9	NA	TRBJ1-2	CASSPQGMGGYTF	TGTGCCAGCAGCCCCCAAGGGATGGGAGGCTACACCTTC
TRBD1	TRBV5-1	NA	TRBJ2-3	CASSLDRGADTQYF	TGCGCCAGCAGCCTAGACAGGGGTGCGGATACGCAGTATTTT
TRBD1	TRBV5-1	NA	TRBJ2-3	CASTLTGGSTDTQYF	TGCGCCAGCACCCTTACAGGGGGTAGCACAGATACGCAGTATTTT
NA	TRBV7-9	NA	TRBJ1-4	CASSRTEFNEKLFF	TGTGCCAGCAGCAGGACAGAGTTTAATGAAAAACTGTTTTTT
NA	TRBV5-5	NA	TRBJ2-3	CASSLTDTQYF	TGTGCCAGCAGCCTCACAGATACGCAGTATTTT
NA	TRBV7-9	NA	TRBJ1-1	CASSLVGVNTEAFF	TGTGCCAGCAGCTTAGTCGGGGTGAACACTGAAGCTTTCTTT
NA	TRBV5-1	NA	TRBJ1-1	CASSLVSQNTEAFF	TGCGCCAGCAGCTTGGTAAGTCAGAACACTGAAGCTTTCTTT
NA	TRBV5-1	NA	TRBJ2-3	CASSLAGDKRGDTQYF	TGCGCCAGCAGCTTGGCTGGGGACAAACGGGGAGATACGCAGTATTTT
TRBD1	TRBV6-6	few	TRBJ2-7	CASSYSSGGSYEQYF	TGTGCCAGCAGTTACTCCTCAGGGGGATCCTACGAGCAGTACTTC
NA	TRBV5-1	NA	TRBJ2-2	CASSLVAGNREGELFF	TGCGCCAGCAGCTTGGTGGCGGGTAACAGGGAAGGGGAGCTGTTTTTT
NA	TRBV4-1	once	TRBJ1-4	CASSAGWGIGAEKLFF	TGCGCCAGCAGCGCAGGGTGGGGAATCGGGGCTGAGAAACTGTTTTTT
NA	TRBV5-4	NA	TRBJ1-1	CASSLRPVGPTEAFF	TGTGCCAGCAGCTTGCGGCCGGTGGGGCCTACTGAAGCTTTCTTT
TRBD2	TRBV5-1	once	TRBJ2-5	CASRTSGGWGETQYF	TGCGCCAGCAGGACTAGCGGGGGATGGGGGGAGACCCAGTACTTC